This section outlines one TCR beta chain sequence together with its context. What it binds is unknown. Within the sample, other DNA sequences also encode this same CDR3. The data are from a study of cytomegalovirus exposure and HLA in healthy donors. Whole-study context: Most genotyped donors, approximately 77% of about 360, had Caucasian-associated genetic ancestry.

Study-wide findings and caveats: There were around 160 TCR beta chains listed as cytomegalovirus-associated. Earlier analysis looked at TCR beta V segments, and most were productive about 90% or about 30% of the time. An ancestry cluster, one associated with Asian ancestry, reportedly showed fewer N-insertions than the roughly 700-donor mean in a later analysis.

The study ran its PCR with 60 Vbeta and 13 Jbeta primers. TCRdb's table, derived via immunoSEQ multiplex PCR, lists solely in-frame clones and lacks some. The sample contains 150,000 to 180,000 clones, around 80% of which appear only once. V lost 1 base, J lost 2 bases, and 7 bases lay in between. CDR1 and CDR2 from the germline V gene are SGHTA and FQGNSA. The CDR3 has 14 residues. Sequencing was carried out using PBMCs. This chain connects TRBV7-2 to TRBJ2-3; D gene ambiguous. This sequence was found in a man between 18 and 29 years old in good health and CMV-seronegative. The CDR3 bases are TGTGCCAGCAGCTTAGACTATACCACAGATACGCAGTATTTT. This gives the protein CASSLDYTTDTQYF.